This entry lists 17 T cell receptor beta chains sequenced from one sample in a study of fetal regulatory T cell absence and autoimmunity. TCRdb's copy holds only in-frame clones and misses some; the assay was immunoSEQ multiplex PCR. The table records about 95,000 clones, around 72% of them present only once. The material sequenced was pancreas tissue. Receptor source: a male donor with IPEX syndrome.

This clone was detected only once. The chain employs TRBV6-5 and TRBJ1-1; D not certain. The V end was cut by 0 bases, the J end by 5 bases, with 13 bases between. Germline V CDR1 and CDR2: MNHEY, SVGAGI. CDR3 length: 15 amino acids. The CDR3 reads CASSYSSGVGTEAFF. Here the CDR3 DNA reads TGTGCCAGCAGTTACTCGAGTGGGGTAGGGACTGAAGCTTTCTTT.

CDR3 sequence: CASSTLRDSLYEQYF. The CDR3 bases are TGTGCCAGCAGCACCCTGCGGGACAGTCTCTACGAGCAGTACTTC. The chain is built from TRBV5-5 and TRBJ2-7; D is perhaps TRBD1 (7 bases). V lost 4 bases, J lost 3 bases, and 17 bases lay in between. Germline CDR1 reads SGHKS; CDR2 reads YYEKEE (reference sequence). The CDR3 contains 15 residues.

This chain connects TRBV30 to TRBJ2-7; D unresolved. The CDR3 consists of 13 residues. CDR1 GTSNPN and CDR2 SVGIG come from the germline V gene (reference sequence). Trimming took 0 bases from V and 3 from J, leaving 9 bases between them. Here the CDR3 reads CAWSVGPGYEQYF. The CDR3 DNA reads TGTGCCTGGAGTGTAGGGCCGGGCTACGAGCAGTACTTC.

The J gene is TRBJ1-2, the V gene TRBV30; 7 bases map to TRBD1. CDR1 is GTSNPN, CDR2 SVGIG, per germline (reference sequence). The CDR3 length is 16 residues. Germline trimming cut 1 base from V and 3 bases from J; bases unmatched to any gene: 11. The CDR3 region is CAWSGARQGRDYGYTF. CDR3 nucleotide sequence: TGTGCCTGGAGTGGAGCCCGACAGGGCCGTGACTATGGCTACACCTTC.

This chain uses TRBV10-3 with TRBJ2-3; unclear D gene. Germline assignment: CDR1 ENHRY and CDR2 SYGVKD. This CDR3 has 13 amino acids. With 2 bases removed from V and 3 bases from J, the gap between germline ends came to 6 bases. The DNA of the CDR3 is TGTGCCATCAGTGAGCCCACGACAGATACGCAGTATTTT. Translated: CAISEPTTDTQYF.

The V and J genes are TRBV9 and TRBJ2-5, with TRBD1 matching 8 bases. The germline gives CDR1 SGDLS, CDR2 YYNGEE. The ends lost 4 bases at V and 5 bases at J; junction bases unmatched: 10. The length of the CDR3 is 15 residues. CDR3 sequence: CASSFRTGRSETQYF. Here the CDR3 DNA reads TGTGCCAGCAGCTTTCGGACAGGGCGGTCGGAGACCCAGTACTTC.

This chain uses TRBV7-9 with TRBJ2-1; TRBD1 agrees at 7 bases. The V gene end was trimmed by 5 bases and the J gene end by 7 bases; junction bases not matched to a gene: 11. The CDR3 length is 15 residues. Germline V CDR1 and CDR2: SEHNR, FQNEAQ (reference sequence). The CDR3 DNA is TGTGCCAGCAGCCTCGGAGACAGGGATTGGAATGAGCAGTTCTTC. It encodes CASSLGDRDWNEQFF. Full variable domain (outside the CDR3, taken from reference TRBV7-9 and TRBJ2-1): DTGVSQNPRHKITKRGQNVTFRCDPISEHNRLYWYRQTLGQGPEFLTYFQNEAQLEKSRLLSDRFSAERPKGSFSTLEIQRTEQGDSAMYLCASSLGDRDWNEQFFGPGTRLTVL.

This clone has more than one count but fewer than ten. Other DNA sequences within the sample encode an identical CDR3. V is TRBV5-4 and J is TRBJ2-7, with D unclear. Germline V gene data show CDR1 as SGHNT and CDR2 as YYREEE (reference sequence). V lost 0 bases and J lost 1, with 5 bases in between. The CDR3 length is 13 residues. CDR3 protein: CASSLAGSYEQYF. The CDR3, as DNA: TGTGCCAGCAGCTTGGCCGGGTCCTACGAGCAGTACTTC.

The rearrangement joins TRBV2 to TRBJ2-7; D is ambiguous. CDR1 and CDR2 from the germline V gene are SNHLY and FYNNEI. The CDR3 is made up of 13 amino acids. With 6 bases removed from V and 3 bases from J, the gap between germline ends came to 12 bases. The CDR3, as DNA: TGTGCCAGCAGCCCCCGGACGGACTACGAGCAGTACTTC. It yields the protein CASSPRTDYEQYF. The complete variable domain, with remaining parts taken from reference TRBV2 and TRBJ2-7, reads EPEVTQTPSHQVTQMGQEVILRCVPISNHLYFYWYRQILGQKVEFLVSFYNNEISEKSEIFDDQFSVERPDGSNFTLKIRSTKLEDSAMYFCASSPRTDYEQYFGPGTRLTVT.

This chain connects TRBV7-2 to TRBJ2-7; D remains ambiguous. Germline V gene lookup returns CDR1 SGHTA and CDR2 FQGNSA. V lost 2 bases to trimming and J lost 5 bases, with 16 bases between them. This CDR3 has 15 amino acids. The CDR3 protein is CASSLRPGPNHEQYF. For the CDR3, the DNA is TGTGCCAGCAGCTTACGCCCGGGCCCGAACCACGAGCAGTACTTC.

The chain couples TRBV2 to TRBJ2-3; D ambiguous. This CDR3 has 12 amino acids. V shed 1 base and J shed 4 bases, with 3 bases lying between them. CDR1 is SNHLY, CDR2 FYNNEI, per germline. CDR3 nucleotide sequence: TGTGCCAGCAGTGAAGTGTCAGATACGCAGTATTTT. Amino acid sequence: CASSEVSDTQYF. The full variable domain, completed using reference TRBV2 and TRBJ2-3, is EPEVTQTPSHQVTQMGQEVILRCVPISNHLYFYWYRQILGQKVEFLVSFYNNEISEKSEIFDDQFSVERPDGSNFTLKIRSTKLEDSAMYFCASSEVSDTQYFGPGTRLTVL.

The chain is built from TRBV10-3 and TRBJ1-2, with D perhaps TRBD1 (5 bases). The germline V gene has CDR1 ENHRY and CDR2 SYGVKD. The CDR3 loop spans 15 amino acids. Trimming removed 0 bases at V and 0 bases at J, with 8 bases between. DNA of the CDR3: TGTGCCATCAGTGAGTCGGCAGGGCCTAACTATGGCTACACCTTC. Translation: CAISESAGPNYGYTF.

The chain recombines TRBV4-1 with TRBJ2-1; 10 bases are shared with TRBD2. This CDR3 is 15 amino acids long. The V gene end was trimmed by 4 bases and the J gene end by 8 bases; junction bases not matched to a gene: 8. Germline CDR1 is MGHRA and CDR2 is YSYEKL. The chain's CDR3 is CASSPRQGLAHEQFF. The CDR3 coding sequence is TGCGCCAGCAGCCCACGCCAGGGACTAGCGCATGAGCAGTTCTTC.

The rearrangement links TRBV7-2 to TRBJ2-5; no clear D gene. The germline V gene encodes CDR1 SGHTA and CDR2 FQGNSA. V lost 2 bases and J lost 2, with 6 bases in between. This CDR3 is 13 amino acids long. The CDR3 nucleotides read TGTGCCAGCAGCTTATTGACGCAAGAGACCCAGTACTTC. It codes for CASSLLTQETQYF.

The chain is built from TRBV30 and TRBJ2-3; D remains ambiguous. Germline V gene lookup returns CDR1 GTSNPN and CDR2 SVGIG (reference sequence). V was trimmed by 2 bases and J by 0 bases, leaving 12 bases between them. The CDR3 has 15 residues. This CDR3 reads CAWSILPSSTDTQYF. CDR3 bases: TGTGCCTGGAGTATCCTCCCCTCTAGCACAGATACGCAGTATTTT.

The rearrangement joins TRBV11-3 to TRBJ2-5; D may be TRBD1 (5 bases). The V and J ends lost 1 base and 5 bases respectively, with 8 bases between them. In germline, CDR1 is SGHNT, CDR2 YENEEA. There are 13 residues in the CDR3. The CDR3 is CASSLGAGETQYF. The CDR3 DNA is TGTGCCAGCAGCTTAGGGGCAGGGGAGACCCAGTACTTC.

This chain joins TRBV30 and TRBJ2-3; D is undetermined. The CDR3 loop spans 13 amino acids. With 0 bases removed from V and 1 base from J, the gap between germline ends came to 5 bases. Germline loops: CDR1 GTSNPN, CDR2 SVGIG (reference sequence). CDR3 coding DNA: TGTGCCTGGAGTGTCCGGGGCACAGATACGCAGTATTTT. Translated: CAWSVRGTDTQYF. The full variable domain, completed using reference TRBV30 and TRBJ2-3, is SQTIHQWPATLVQPVGSPLSLECTVEGTSNPNLYWYRQAAGRGLQLLFYSVGIGQISSEVPQNLSASRPQDRQFILSSKKLLLSDSGFYLCAWSVRGTDTQYFGPGTRLTVL.